Described below is a single T cell receptor (beta chain) sequence and its context. This specimen comes from a study of control samples from healthy donors and cancer patients. TCRdb's copy holds only in-frame clones and misses some; the assay was immunoSEQ multiplex PCR. This table has about 130,000 clones, roughly 90% appearing once. Per the germline V gene, CDR1 is SGHRS and CDR2 is YFSETQ. The V end lost 0 bases, the J end lost 5 bases, and 17 bases lay between the germline ends. The CDR3 spans 16 residues. The rearrangement joins TRBV5-1 to TRBJ2-5; D is ambiguous. Sequenced sample: blood. The receptor's source is a young man in good health. The CDR3 sequence is CASSLEARPTGETQYF. The CDR3 DNA is TGCGCCAGCAGCTTGGAGGCCAGGCCTACTGGGGAGACCCAGTACTTC.